This entry describes one T cell receptor (beta chain). Its antigen specificity is not known. The data belong to a study of cytomegalovirus exposure and HLA in healthy donors (dated by TCRdb to between 2016 and 2019). In the study overall: An earlier analysis of about 530 of the donors reported approximately 280 Gb of sequence data and 117 million unique TCR beta sequences obtained from about 200 million T cells. Among the approximately 400 genotyped donors, about 85% belonged to the genetic ancestry cluster associated with self-reported Caucasian donors. Rather than using new phenotypic data, the later analysis identified candidate immune exposures from TCR beta sequences and from how often those sequences occurred across donors. The study combined high-throughput TCR immunosequencing, statistical association of individual TCRs with disease status, and machine learning to predict cytomegalovirus infection status. Along with the roughly 670-subject first cohort, a separate validation cohort of over 90 different subjects was used. An earlier analysis of approximately 630 of the donors applied high-throughput TCR beta sequencing to assess whether each TCR beta V gene segment acted as functional or pseudogenic. Alongside the repertoire data, information on donor age, sex, ethnicity and CMV serostatus was compiled. An early release covering roughly 640 HLA-typed donors comprised 250 to 350 gigabases of sequencing data and some 79 million unique TCR sequences. Four to six DR-DQ haplotypes were handled as single units for association and clustering, since linkage in the cohort was strong. Across some 400 genotyped donors of the cohort, an average of roughly 230,000 unique TCR beta nucleotide sequences per donor were sequenced, and approximately 17% of those sequences were non-productive. Class I and class II HLA loci were covered by the typing at four-digit resolution. A later analysis re-analyzed previously published TCR beta repertoires from roughly 690 donors and added high-resolution HLA genotyping to study TCR occurrence patterns. Typing coverage varied by locus: about 620-640 donors for A, B, C, DRB1 and DQB1; 522 for DQA1; 600 to 610 for DPA1; approximately 470 for DPB1. The study aimed to test whether signatures of past pathogen exposure could be identified by cataloging public T cell receptors. The T cell repertoires of 666 subjects were profiled by immunosequencing and related to cytomegalovirus serostatus. Every repertoire in the discovery cohort had been generated on one and the same sequencing platform. A later genetic analysis took genome-wide SNP genotypes for about 55% of the 666 donors and used that subset as a discovery cohort. General conclusions and limits of the study: CMV serostatus was the only immune exposure information available for the cohort. Sequencing depth was assumed to be roughly uniform across donors in the presence/absence analyses, though that assumption may not hold. The classifier was reported to diagnose cytomegalovirus status with high specificity and sensitivity in both the original cohort and the validation cohort. A further reported finding was that TCR beta sequences accurately predicted the HLA-A and HLA-B alleles for most subjects in the first cohort. In a later analysis, TCR association rates were found to vary across HLA loci, with the most associated TCRs seen for DRB1 alleles and the fewest for HLA-C alleles. Most TCR sequences were seen in very few donors, while some public TCRs were found in many individuals. Compared with equally common non-associated chains, HLA-associated TCR beta chains in a later analysis were more clonally expanded and had lower generation probabilities. In an earlier analysis of more than 500 of the donors, most TCR beta V segments appeared in productive rearrangements about 87% or about 30% of the time, broadly matching IMGT annotations. Linkage disequilibrium might explain the correlated functional status among segregating V segments, but an unknown experimental factor could not be ruled out. According to a later genetic analysis, donors in an Asian-associated ancestry cluster had fewer N-insertions in productive TCRs than the approximately 670-donor mean. The study listed approximately 150 TCR beta chains as associated with cytomegalovirus. In this cohort, only TCR beta chains were sequenced, and detectable features were limited by the absence of alpha or paired-chain data. Because some donors lacked HLA typing at each locus, the association tests relied only on the typed subset. In a later analysis, most CMV-associated TCR beta chains were found to appear HLA-restricted, with HLA associations seemingly driven largely by CMV exposure. A later analysis reported that several top co-occurrence clusters appeared linked to parvovirus B19, influenza, CMV and Epstein-Barr virus. Three of the identified cytomegalovirus-associated TCR beta chains were confirmed in vitro to be specific for cytomegalovirus antigens. At a false discovery rate of 0.05, a later analysis linked roughly 17,000 TCR beta sequences to specific HLA alleles. Some IMGT-functional V segments, including TRBV6-2 and TRBV6-3, could not be distinguished by the 87-base-pair reads and were therefore excluded. An association between a missense DCLRE1C variant and V-gene and J-gene trimming of TCR beta chains was found in a later genetic analysis and replicated in an independent cohort. When HLA alleles, especially DR and DQ, strongly co-occurred, TCR associations were difficult to assign to individual alleles. Because counts were too low, 15 or so rarely observed V segments, including chromosome 9 orphons, were excluded from the earlier analysis of several hundred of the donors. According to the authors, the approach could potentially be generalized to other disease states and immunological phenotypes. The sequencing pipeline was judged likely to have produced a cluster of highly shared sequence variants as a technical artifact.

From a lookup of the germline V gene, CDR1 and CDR2 are MDHEN and SYDVKM. The CDR3 goes from the cysteine to the phenylalanine over 15 residues. Only the CDR3 DNA stays, 45 bases, in frame from base 1. Cut back by 1 base and 4 bases, the V and J ends lie 10 bases apart. Receptor libraries were prepared by the immunoSEQ multiplex PCR assay. The multiplex PCR relied on a mix of 60 forward primers for TCR Vbeta segments and 13 reverse primers for TCR Jbeta segments. The CDR3 region of rearranged TCR beta genes was amplified from genomic DNA by a multiplex PCR assay. On the Illumina HiSeq System, the amplified TCR beta libraries were sequenced as 87-base-pair reads. As for how the authors treated the data: A later analysis tallied some 79 million unique TCR beta chains across the approximately 670 repertoires, and approximately 11 million of those chains were shared by two or more donors. A nearest-neighbor algorithm error-corrected the raw reads and collapsed the reads into unique sequences, merging closely related sequences to remove PCR and sequencing errors. Alignment of CDR3 sequences to IMGT reference sequences was used to assign V, D and J gene segments. Each retained sequence needed at least a six-nucleotide match to both a V gene segment and a J gene segment. Rearrangements were classified as productive when the CDR3 lacked stop codons and remained in frame with V and J, and all other rearrangements were classified as non-productive. Following IMGT convention, CDR3 was defined as the stretch from the second conserved V-encoded cysteine to the conserved J-encoded phenylalanine. Sequences without an unambiguous match to a single V gene segment were excluded from the earlier analysis of approximately 600 of the donors. An earlier analysis of about 600 of the donors called V segments functional above 56.7% productive rearrangements and segregating when the between-donor standard deviation exceeded 5%. A statistical classification framework was developed to diagnose cytomegalovirus status using the catalog of TCR beta chain sequences. In a later analysis, TCR nucleotide sequences were compared against IMGT/GENE-DB human TR gene sequences so that V and J genes could be assigned. Using the TCRdist pipeline, a later analysis assigned CDR3 sequences along with most-parsimonious VDJ recombination scenarios. A later analysis defined each TCR beta chain by its CDR3 amino acid sequence plus V-gene family, and excluded reads lacking a unique V-gene family. A later analysis removed roughly 590 highly shared, low-generation-probability nucleotide sequences to deal with suspected cross-contamination and a sequencing artifact. In a later analysis, a clonal expansion index was calculated for each public chain from normalized within-repertoire ranks of inferred template counts. Generation probabilities in a later analysis came from a VDJ recombination model fitted to out-of-frame rearrangements, and those results were checked against IGoR. In a later analysis, TCR-TCR, TCR-HLA and TCR-CMV co-occurrence was scored with hypergeometric tests, and a repertoire-size bias correction was applied to TCR pairs. False discovery rates were estimated in a later analysis by permuting HLA or CMV assignments 20 times. A later analysis grouped co-occurring TCRs with DBSCAN, adding TCRdist sequence similarity when clustering within HLA-allele-positive subsets. For co-occurrence clustering, repertoires with fewer than 30,000 or more than 120,000 public chains were excluded, along with five repertoires with anomalous nucleotide sharing. This immuneACCESS table, as held by TCRdb, lists in-frame sequences with V and J called but not all clones. Of the missing ones, under half trace to an unresolved V gene in checked studies; the others have no known cause. That table is the source of V, J and clone size, and D and trimming were worked out from the DNA. The sample has approximately 110,000 clones on record. The biggest ten clones account for roughly 2% of the sample.

The cohort was made up of about 670 healthy bone marrow donors. At the time of sampling, every cohort member was nominally healthy, though immune exposures that went unrecorded were likely present. The donor tested CMV seronegative, placing the donor among the 350 to 400 seronegative members of the cohort. Each donor provided a peripheral blood sample, and peripheral blood mononuclear cells were used for TCR beta sequencing. The Qiagen DNeasy Blood Extraction Kit was used to extract genomic DNA from the blood cell samples. Recombination joined TRBV28 with TRBJ2-2; TRBD1 is a possible D gene, resting on 5 matching bases. Sequencing used PBMCs. The receptor comes from a man aged 40-55 years in good health and CMV-seronegative. DNA sequence: TGTGCCAGCAGTTTATACCTCAGGGCCACCGGGGAGCTGTTTTTT. It codes for CASSLYLRATGELFF.